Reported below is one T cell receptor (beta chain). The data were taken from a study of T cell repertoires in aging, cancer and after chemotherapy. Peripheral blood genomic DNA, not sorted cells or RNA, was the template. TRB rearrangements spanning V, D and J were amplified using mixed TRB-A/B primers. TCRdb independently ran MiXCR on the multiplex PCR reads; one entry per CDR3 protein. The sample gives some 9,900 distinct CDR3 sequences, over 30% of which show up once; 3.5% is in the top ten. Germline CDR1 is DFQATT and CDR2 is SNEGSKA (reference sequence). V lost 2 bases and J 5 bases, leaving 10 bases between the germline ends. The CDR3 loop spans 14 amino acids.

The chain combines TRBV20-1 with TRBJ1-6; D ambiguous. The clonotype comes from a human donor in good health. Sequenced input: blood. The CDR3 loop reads CSARSAGNNSPLHF. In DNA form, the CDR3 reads TGCAGTGCTAGAAGCGCGGGGAATAATTCACCCCTCCACTTT.